The text below deals with one TCR beta chain. These data originate in a study of blood T cell repertoires in COVID-19. Study-wide context: Specimens from acute and convalescent COVID-19 originated in the United States, Italy and Spain. Nucleic acid was either cDNA or gDNA, and it came from T cells, B-cell-depleted T cells, or PBMCs.

Germline V lookup: CDR1 SNHLY, CDR2 FYNNEI. The CDR3 contains 16 residues. Between the trimmed V and J ends, which lost 7 bases and 4 bases, there was a span of 17 bases. Original data processing: By means of reference gene primer amplification, nucleated cell counts were estimated. TCRdb keeps only in-frame clones here, not all; method: immunoSEQ multiplex PCR. That table supplies the V and J calls and clone size; D and trimming were determined from the DNA. The sample includes 310,000 or so clones, more than 75% seen only once; the top ten take 1%. The origin of this receptor is a man aged 50-59 years with active or convalescent COVID-19. The chain combines TRBV2 with TRBJ1-6; no clear D. The sequencing sample was made of peripheral blood. This CDR3 is CASTRYPGGYNSPLHF. CDR3 bases: TGTGCCAGCACACGTTATCCCGGAGGTTATAATTCACCCCTCCACTTT.